A selection of T cell receptor beta chains follows, all from one sample in a study of blood T cell repertoires in COVID-19. TCRdb's copy holds only in-frame clones and misses some; the assay was immunoSEQ multiplex PCR. The table has 120,000 to 150,000 clones, 80% to 90% seen once. The sequencing input was peripheral blood. The receptors were sampled from a woman aged 45-60 years with active or convalescent COVID-19. Both conserved end residues are part of each CDR3. The D gene is left open where the match is weak. For some rows the clone size is stated as once, few or many, or as a class when expanded; others skip it.

-	TRBJ1-2	TRBV28	-	TGTGCCAGCAGGCTACAGAACCGCTATGGCTACACCTTC	CASRLQNRYGYTF
-	TRBJ2-5	TRBV2	TRBD2	TGTGCCAGCATTGGGGGACTAGAAGAGACCCAGTACTTC	CASIGGLEETQYF
-	TRBJ2-1	TRBV21-1	-	TGTGCCAGCAGCCCTCAGGGTGGTGACAATGAGCAGTTCTTC	CASSPQGGDNEQFF
-	TRBJ2-5	TRBV19	TRBD1	TGTGCCAGTACCTCTCTGGACAGGGAAGAGACCCAGTACTTC	CASTSLDREETQYF
-	TRBJ2-7	TRBV18	-	TGTGCCAGCTCACCTCGGACATCCTCCTACGAGCAGTACTTC	CASSPRTSSYEQYF
few	TRBJ1-4	TRBV5-1	-	TGCGCCAGCAGGCCGACAGAAGAAAATGAAAAACTGTTTTTT	CASRPTEENEKLFF
-	TRBJ1-6	TRBV9	-	TGTGCCAGCAGCGTAGATTCGGGAGTGGGTTCACCCCTCCACTTT	CASSVDSGVGSPLHF
-	TRBJ2-1	TRBV9	-	TGTGCCAGCAGCAAAGCGCGGGGCTCCTACAATGAGCAGTTCTTC	CASSKARGSYNEQFF
once	TRBJ1-2	TRBV29-1	-	TGCAGCGTTGGCCGAGACAGCCGTACCTATGGCTACACCTTC	CSVGRDSRTYGYTF
-	TRBJ2-3	TRBV7-2	TRBD2	TGTGCCAGCAGCTTAGGGGGGAGGGGCGGTTACACAGATACGCAGTATTTT	CASSLGGRGGYTDTQYF
-	TRBJ2-3	TRBV7-9	-	TGTGCCAGCAGCTTGGGAGTCGGTACAGATACGCAGTATTTT	CASSLGVGTDTQYF
-	TRBJ1-5	TRBV10-1	-	TGCGCCAGCAGTGAGCGGGCTTTGGACGGAGGGAGCCAGGGCAATCAGCCCCAGCATTTT	CASSERALDGGSQGNQPQHF
-	TRBJ1-6	TRBV28	-	TGTGCCAGCAGTTCCTCAGGGATAGTAACCTATAATTCACCCCTCCACTTT	CASSSSGIVTYNSPLHF
-	TRBJ2-7	TRBV3-1/TRBV3-2	TRBD1	TGTGCCAGCAGCTTAGGGACAGCGACATACGAGCAGTACTTC	CASSLGTATYEQYF
-	TRBJ1-1	TRBV7-2	-	TGTGCCAGCAGCTTAGGTGGAGGGGTGGGAACTGAAGCTTTCTTT	CASSLGGGVGTEAFF
-	TRBJ2-4	TRBV6-1	TRBD2	TGTGCCAGCAGTGAAGCTTCGACTAGCCCTAAAAACATTCAGTACTTC	CASSEASTSPKNIQYF
-	TRBJ2-7	TRBV6-2/TRBV6-3	-	TGTGCCAGCAGTTACAGTAGGAACAGGCCCTTCTCCTACGAGCAGTACTTC	CASSYSRNRPFSYEQYF
few	TRBJ2-1	TRBV24-1	-	TGTGCCACCAGTGATTTCTCGGCTAGCTCCTACAATGAGCAGTTCTTC	CATSDFSASSYNEQFF
few	TRBJ1-5	TRBV12-3/TRBV12-4	-	TGTGCCAGCAGTGCCAGGGTGGAACAGCCCCAGCATTTT	CASSARVEQPQHF
once	TRBJ1-5	TRBV27	TRBD1	TGTGCCAGCAGTGCGGACAGGGCTATTAACAATCAGCCCCAGCATTTT	CASSADRAINNQPQHF
once	TRBJ1-2	TRBV5-1	-	TGCGCCAGCAGCAAGGCGGACTACAATGGCTACACCTTC	CASSKADYNGYTF
-	TRBJ1-5	TRBV19	-	TGTGCCAGTACCTATGACAGTCACGGTGGGCCCCAGCATTTT	CASTYDSHGGPQHF
-	TRBJ2-1	TRBV9	TRBD2	TGTGCCAGCAGCGTAGGGGCTGGAGCGGGAGGAATGAATGAGCAGTTCTTC	CASSVGAGAGGMNEQFF
-	TRBJ2-7	TRBV7-9	TRBD1	TGTGCCAGCAGCTTATCTGGGACAGGGATCGAGCAGTACTTC	CASSLSGTGIEQYF
once	TRBJ1-2	TRBV2	-	TGTGCCAGCAGCCCAAGTGGCGGCTACACCTTC	CASSPSGGYTF
-	TRBJ2-7	TRBV12-5	TRBD2	TGTGCTGGGACCCCGGGACTAGCGGCCTACGAGCAGTACTTC	CAGTPGLAAYEQYF
-	TRBJ2-2	TRBV27	-	TGTGCCAGCAGCCCATCCCAGGGTGTCTTCACCGGGGAGCTGTTTTTT	CASSPSQGVFTGELFF
once	TRBJ2-7	TRBV6-5	TRBD1	TGTGCCAGCAGACGGGACAGCCATTCCTACGAGCAGTACTTC	CASRRDSHSYEQYF
-	TRBJ1-2	TRBV9	TRBD1	TGTGCCAGCAGCGTAGGGCCGGTGAGGGACAGCGACCGAGCTAACTATGGCTACACCTTC	CASSVGPVRDSDRANYGYTF
-	TRBJ2-7	TRBV4-1	TRBD2	TGCGCCAGCAGCCATCAAGAGGGACTAGCGCGGGAGCAGTACTTC	CASSHQEGLAREQYF
-	TRBJ1-1	TRBV19	-	TGTGCCAGTAGTTCGTGGAGCCGACCTGAAGCTTTCTTT	CASSSWSRPEAFF
-	TRBJ2-7	TRBV4-1	-	TGCGCCAGCAGCCAAATCCCAGACCGGGGCGAGCAGTACTTC	CASSQIPDRGEQYF
-	TRBJ2-7	TRBV18	TRBD2	TGTGCCAGCTCACCCGGACTAGAGGGTCGCGAGCAGTACTTC	CASSPGLEGREQYF
-	TRBJ1-2	TRBV25-1	TRBD1	TGTGCCAGCAGTGAATGGGACAGTTCTTTAAGAGGCTACACCTTC	CASSEWDSSLRGYTF
-	TRBJ1-4	TRBV6-2/TRBV6-3	-	TGTGCCAGCAGTTACACTCGGGAGGAAAAACTGTTTTTT	CASSYTREEKLFF
-	TRBJ2-1	TRBV29-1	TRBD2	TGCAGCGTTCGAGGAACTAGCGGGCTCAACAATGAGCAGTTCTTC	CSVRGTSGLNNEQFF
-	TRBJ2-2	TRBV11-2	TRBD1	TGTGCCAGCAGCTTAGGGACAGGGTTAATGGTCGGGGAGCTGTTTTTT	CASSLGTGLMVGELFF
-	TRBJ1-1	TRBV7-9	-	TGTGCCAGCAGCTTTACAGGTATTAAGACCCTAGGGACTGAAGCTTTCTTT	CASSFTGIKTLGTEAFF
-	TRBJ2-5	TRBV4-1	-	TGCGCCAGCAGCCAAGGGGCGGGGTCCAGGGCCCAAGAGACCCAGTACTTC	CASSQGAGSRAQETQYF
-	TRBJ2-1	TRBV7-8	-	TGTGCCAGCAGCTTAATTAGATATGAGCAGTTCTTC	CASSLIRYEQFF
-	TRBJ1-5	TRBV11-2	-	TGTGCCAGCATTCGTGCGGTCCAGCCCCAGCATTTT	CASIRAVQPQHF
few	TRBJ2-7	TRBV19	-	TGTGCCAGTAGTATAACCTCCACAGGGACCTACGAGCAGTACTTC	CASSITSTGTYEQYF
-	TRBJ2-7	TRBV5-1	-	TGCGCCAGCAGAGAACAGGGAAATCTCAACGAGCAGTACTTC	CASREQGNLNEQYF
-	TRBJ1-1	TRBV18	TRBD1	TGTGCCAGCTCACCAACCGGGACAGACTTAGGCACTGAAGCTTTCTTT	CASSPTGTDLGTEAFF
once	TRBJ2-2	TRBV29-1	TRBD1	TGCAGCTCCAGGGGGACAAACACCGGGGAGCTGTTTTTT	CSSRGTNTGELFF
-	TRBJ2-4	TRBV27	TRBD2	TGTGCCAGCAGTCCCTATAGCGGGGGGGCTGCCAAAAACATTCAGTACTTC	CASSPYSGGAAKNIQYF
once	TRBJ1-5	TRBV19	TRBD1	TGTGCCAGTACCCCATTTACAGGGGGCGCTTCTCAGCCCCAGCATTTT	CASTPFTGGASQPQHF